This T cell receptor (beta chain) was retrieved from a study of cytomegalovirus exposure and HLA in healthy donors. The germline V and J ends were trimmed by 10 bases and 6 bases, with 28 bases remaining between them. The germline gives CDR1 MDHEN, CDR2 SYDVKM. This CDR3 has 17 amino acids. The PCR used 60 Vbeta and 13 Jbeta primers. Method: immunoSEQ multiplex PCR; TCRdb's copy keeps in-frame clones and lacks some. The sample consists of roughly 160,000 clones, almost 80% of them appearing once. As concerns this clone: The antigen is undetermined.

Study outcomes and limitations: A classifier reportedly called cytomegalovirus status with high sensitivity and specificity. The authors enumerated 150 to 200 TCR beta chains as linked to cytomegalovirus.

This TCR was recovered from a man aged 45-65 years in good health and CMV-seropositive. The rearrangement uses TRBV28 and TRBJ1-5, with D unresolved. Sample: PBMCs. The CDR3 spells CAIQPLIRPGRGQPQHF. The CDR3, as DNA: TGTGCCATTCAACCATTAATTCGACCCGGGCGGGGTCAGCCCCAGCATTTT.